This T cell receptor beta chain came from a study of T cell responses to AZD1222 COVID-19 vaccine. The CDR3 contains 16 residues. The germline CDR1 and CDR2 sequences are MNHEY and SMNVEV (reference sequence). The germline V and J ends were trimmed by 0 bases and 6 bases, with 12 bases remaining between them. The method was immunoSEQ multiplex PCR; TCRdb's version includes in-frame clones alone and lacks a portion of them. This sample carries 100,000 to 120,000 clones, about 90% of them seen once, and the ten largest clones take approximately 3.5%. This receptor was taken from an adult in good health. The V and J genes are TRBV27 and TRBJ1-6; no reliable D call. The sequencing here drew on peripheral blood, taken on day 0 of AZD1222 vaccination. CDR3 sequence: CASSLSPLATNSPLHF. CDR3 coding DNA: TGTGCCAGCAGTTTATCCCCCTTGGCCACTAATTCACCCCTCCACTTT.